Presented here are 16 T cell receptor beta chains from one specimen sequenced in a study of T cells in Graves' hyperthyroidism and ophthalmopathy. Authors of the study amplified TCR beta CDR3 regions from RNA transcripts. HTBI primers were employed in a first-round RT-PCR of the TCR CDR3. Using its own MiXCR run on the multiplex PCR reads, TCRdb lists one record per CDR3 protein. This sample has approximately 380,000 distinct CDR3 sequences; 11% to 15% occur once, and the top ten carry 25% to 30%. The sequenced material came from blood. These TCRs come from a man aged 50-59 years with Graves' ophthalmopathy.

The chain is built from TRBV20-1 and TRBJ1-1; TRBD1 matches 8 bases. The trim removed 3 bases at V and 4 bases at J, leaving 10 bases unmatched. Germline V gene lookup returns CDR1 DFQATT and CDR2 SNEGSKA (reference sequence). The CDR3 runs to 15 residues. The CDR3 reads CSASSTGALGTEAFF. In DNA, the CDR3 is TGCAGTGCTAGCTCGACAGGGGCACTCGGCACTGAAGCTTTCTTT.

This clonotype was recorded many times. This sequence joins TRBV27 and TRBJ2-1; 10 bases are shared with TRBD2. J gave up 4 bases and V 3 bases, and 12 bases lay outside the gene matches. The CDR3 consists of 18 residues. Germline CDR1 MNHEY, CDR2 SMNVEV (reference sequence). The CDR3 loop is CASSLATSRAGGYNEQFF. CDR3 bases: TGTGCCAGCAGTTTGGCTACTAGTAGAGCGGGAGGGTACAATGAGCAGTTCTTC.

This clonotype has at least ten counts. The CDR3 DNA follows: TGTGCCAGCAGTGAAAGACAGGGGGTATTGATCACTGAAGCTTTCTTT. This gives the protein CASSERQGVLITEAFF. The rearrangement uses TRBV28 and TRBJ1-1, with 9 bases lining up with TRBD1. Germline V CDR1 and CDR2: MDHEN, SYDVKM. The CDR3 contains 16 residues. V dropped 5 bases and J dropped 4; count of bases not matched to a gene: 11.

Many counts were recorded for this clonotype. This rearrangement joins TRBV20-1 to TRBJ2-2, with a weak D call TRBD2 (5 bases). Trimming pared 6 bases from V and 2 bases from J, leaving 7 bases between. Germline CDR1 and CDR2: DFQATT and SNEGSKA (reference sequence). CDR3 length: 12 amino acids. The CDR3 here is CSARTNTGELFF. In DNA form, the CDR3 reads TGCAGTGCCCGGACTAACACCGGGGAGCTGTTTTTT.

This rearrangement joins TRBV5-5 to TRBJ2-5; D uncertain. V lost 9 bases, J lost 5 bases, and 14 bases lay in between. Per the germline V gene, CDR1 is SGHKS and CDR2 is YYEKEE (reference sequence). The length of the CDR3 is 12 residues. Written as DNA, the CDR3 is TGTGCCACCACAGTGGGGTTGGAGACCCAGTACTTC. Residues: CATTVGLETQYF.

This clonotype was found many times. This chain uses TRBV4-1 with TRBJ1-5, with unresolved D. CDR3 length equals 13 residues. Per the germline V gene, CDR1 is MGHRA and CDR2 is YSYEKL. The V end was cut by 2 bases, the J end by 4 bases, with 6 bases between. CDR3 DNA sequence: TGCGCCAGCAGCCAACTACAGAATCAGCCCCAGCATTTT. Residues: CASSQLQNQPQHF.

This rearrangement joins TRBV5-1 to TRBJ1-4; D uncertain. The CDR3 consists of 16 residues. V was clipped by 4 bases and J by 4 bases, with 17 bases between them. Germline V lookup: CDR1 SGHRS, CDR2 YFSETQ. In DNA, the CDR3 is TGCGCCAGCAGCCAAGAAAGACAAGGCCTTAATGAAAAACTGTTTTTT. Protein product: CASSQERQGLNEKLFF.

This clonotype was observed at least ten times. CDR3 region: CASSLWGIGTDTQYF. The CDR3 nucleotides read TGTGCCAGCAGTTTATGGGGGATCGGCACAGATACGCAGTATTTT. J is TRBJ2-3 and V is TRBV27; D may be TRBD1 or TRBD2 (5 bases each). Between the trimmed V and J ends, which lost 1 base and 1 base, there was a span of 9 bases. There are 15 residues in the CDR3. The germline V gene has CDR1 MNHEY and CDR2 SMNVEV (reference sequence).

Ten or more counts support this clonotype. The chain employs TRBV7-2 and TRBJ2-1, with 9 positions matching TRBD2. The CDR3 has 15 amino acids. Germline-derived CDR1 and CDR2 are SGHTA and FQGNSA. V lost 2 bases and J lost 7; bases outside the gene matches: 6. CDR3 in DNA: TGTGCCAGCAGCTTACAAGCGGGAGGTCGTAATGAGCAGTTCTTC. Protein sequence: CASSLQAGGRNEQFF.

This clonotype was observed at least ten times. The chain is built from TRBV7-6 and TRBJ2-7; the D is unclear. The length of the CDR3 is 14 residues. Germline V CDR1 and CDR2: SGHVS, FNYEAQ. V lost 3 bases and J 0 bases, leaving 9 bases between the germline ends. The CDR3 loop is CASSFNPSSYEQYF. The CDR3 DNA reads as TGTGCCAGCAGCTTTAACCCCTCCTCCTACGAGCAGTACTTC. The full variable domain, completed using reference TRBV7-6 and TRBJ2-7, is GAGVSQSPRYKVTKRGQDVALRCDPISGHVSLYWYRQALGQGPEFLTYFNYEAQQDKSGLPNDRFSAERPEGSISTLTIQRTEQRDSAMYRCASSFNPSSYEQYFGPGTRLTVT.

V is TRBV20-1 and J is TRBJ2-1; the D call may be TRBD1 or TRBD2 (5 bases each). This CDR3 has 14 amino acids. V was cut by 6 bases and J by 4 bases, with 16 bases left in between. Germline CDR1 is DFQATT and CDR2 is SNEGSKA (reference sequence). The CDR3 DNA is TGCAGTGCCGAGGGACCTGGGGCTTACAATGAGCAGTTCTTC. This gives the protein CSAEGPGAYNEQFF.

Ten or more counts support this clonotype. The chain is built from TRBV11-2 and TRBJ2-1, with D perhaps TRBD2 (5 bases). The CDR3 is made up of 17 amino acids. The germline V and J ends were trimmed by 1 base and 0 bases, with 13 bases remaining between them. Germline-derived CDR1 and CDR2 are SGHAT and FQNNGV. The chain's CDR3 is CASSLGSRGSSYNEQFF. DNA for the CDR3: TGTGCCAGCAGCTTAGGATCCCGTGGGAGCTCCTACAATGAGCAGTTCTTC.

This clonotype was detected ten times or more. The CDR3 spells CSARISGRRLNEQFF. For the CDR3, the DNA is TGCAGTGCTAGGATTAGCGGGAGGAGGCTGAATGAGCAGTTCTTC. The rearrangement links TRBV20-1 to TRBJ2-1, with TRBD2 matching 10 bases. Germline V gives CDR1 DFQATT, CDR2 SNEGSKA (reference sequence). V was pared by 3 bases and J by 7 bases, with 9 bases of the junction left unmatched. The CDR3 runs 15 residues.

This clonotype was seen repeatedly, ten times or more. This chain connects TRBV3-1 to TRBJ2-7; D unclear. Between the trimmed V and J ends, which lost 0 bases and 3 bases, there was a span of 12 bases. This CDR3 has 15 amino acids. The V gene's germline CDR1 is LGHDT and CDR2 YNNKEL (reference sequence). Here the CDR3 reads CASSQDLSSVYEQYF. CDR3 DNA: TGTGCCAGCAGCCAAGATCTCTCCAGTGTCTACGAGCAGTACTTC.

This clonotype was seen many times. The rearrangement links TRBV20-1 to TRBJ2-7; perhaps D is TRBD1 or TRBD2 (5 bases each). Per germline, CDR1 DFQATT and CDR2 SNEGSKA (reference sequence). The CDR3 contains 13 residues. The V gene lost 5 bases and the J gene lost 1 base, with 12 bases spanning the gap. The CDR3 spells CSAVRGSSYEQYF. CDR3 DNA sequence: TGCAGTGCTGTCCGGGGCAGTTCCTACGAGCAGTACTTC.

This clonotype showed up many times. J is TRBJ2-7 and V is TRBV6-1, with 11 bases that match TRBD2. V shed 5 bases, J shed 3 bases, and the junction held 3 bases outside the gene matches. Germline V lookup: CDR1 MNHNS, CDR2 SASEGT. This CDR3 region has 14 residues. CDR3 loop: CASSRTSGYYEQYF. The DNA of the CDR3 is TGTGCCAGCAGTAGGACTAGCGGGTACTACGAGCAGTACTTC.